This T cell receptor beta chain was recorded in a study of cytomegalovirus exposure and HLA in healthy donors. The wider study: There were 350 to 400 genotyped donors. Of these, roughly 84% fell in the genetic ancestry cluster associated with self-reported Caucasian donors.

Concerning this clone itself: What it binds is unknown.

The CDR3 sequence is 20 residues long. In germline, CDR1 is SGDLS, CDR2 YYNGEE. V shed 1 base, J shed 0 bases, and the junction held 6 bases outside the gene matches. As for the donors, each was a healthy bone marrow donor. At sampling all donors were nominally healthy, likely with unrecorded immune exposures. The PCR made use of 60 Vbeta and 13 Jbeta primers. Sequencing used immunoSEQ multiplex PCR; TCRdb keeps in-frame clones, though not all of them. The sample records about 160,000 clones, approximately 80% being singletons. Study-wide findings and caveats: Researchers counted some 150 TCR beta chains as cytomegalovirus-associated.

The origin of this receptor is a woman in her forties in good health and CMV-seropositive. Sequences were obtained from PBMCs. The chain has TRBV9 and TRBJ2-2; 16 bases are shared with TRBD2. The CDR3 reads CASSVSGLAGGRANTGELFF. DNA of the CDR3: TGTGCCAGCAGCGTATCGGGACTAGCGGGAGGGCGAGCGAACACCGGGGAGCTGTTTTTT.